These T cell receptor beta chains were read from a single sample in a study of T cells in tuberculosis. Some clones are missing from TCRdb's copy, which holds only in-frame ones; the method was immunoSEQ multiplex PCR. The sample holds approximately 88,000 clones, approximately 90% seen once. Sequenced input: CD1b-GMM tetramer-negative cells sorted from PBMCs. Every receptor here comes from an adult woman with latent tuberculosis. CDR3s include the opening cysteine and the closing phenylalanine or tryptophan. A D gene is named only where the DNA matches it firmly. Rows give clone size only sometimes, using once, few, many, or a class for an expanded clone.

abundance | j_gene | d_gene | v_gene | CDR3aa | CDR3nt
NA | TRBJ1-1 | NA | TRBV10-2 | CASSERPLFGGAVNTEAFF | TGCGCCAGCAGTGAGCGGCCTCTTTTCGGTGGGGCAGTAAACACTGAAGCTTTCTTT
NA | TRBJ1-2 | TRBD1 | TRBV4-1 | CASSLGTGFGYTF | TGCGCCAGCAGCCTAGGGACAGGGTTTGGCTACACCTTC
once | TRBJ2-1 | TRBD2 | TRBV5-4 | CASSRAGASYNEQFF | TGTGCCAGCAGCCGAGCGGGGGCATCCTACAATGAGCAGTTCTTC
NA | TRBJ2-7 | TRBD1 | TRBV6-1 | CASSDLQGARREQYF | TGTGCCAGCAGCGACCTACAGGGGGCGCGACGGGAGCAGTACTTC
NA | TRBJ2-3 | NA | TRBV29-1 | CSVERTGDTQYF | TGCAGCGTTGAGCGCACAGGGGATACGCAGTATTTT
NA | TRBJ2-6 | NA | TRBV2 | CASTKGASGANVLTF | TGTGCCAGCACCAAAGGGGCCAGTGGGGCCAACGTCCTGACTTTC
NA | TRBJ1-2 | TRBD1 | TRBV5-1 | CASSLVAGGAGYGYTF | TGCGCCAGCAGCTTGGTGGCAGGGGGCGCAGGATATGGCTACACCTTC
NA | TRBJ2-5 | TRBD2 | TRBV4-2 | CASSRNSGGEETQYF | TGTGCCAGCAGCCGGAATAGCGGGGGGGAAGAGACCCAGTACTTC
few | TRBJ1-6 | NA | TRBV6-4 | CASSEVGQGGSPLHF | TGTGCCAGCAGTGAAGTTGGGCAGGGAGGGTCACCCCTCCACTTT
NA | TRBJ2-3 | TRBD2 | TRBV4-2 | CASSQGLAGGRDTQYF | TGTGCCAGCAGCCAAGGACTAGCGGGGGGGCGGGATACGCAGTATTTT
NA | TRBJ1-2 | TRBD1 | TRBV19 | CASRGQGYGYTF | TGTGCCAGTAGGGGACAGGGGTATGGCTACACCTTC
once | TRBJ2-7 | TRBD1 | TRBV19 | CASNPGQSPYEQYF | TGTGCCAGTAACCCGGGACAGAGCCCCTACGAGCAGTACTTC
NA | TRBJ2-4 | NA | TRBV7-2 | CASSPRGRDGAKNIQYF | TGTGCCAGCAGCCCTAGGGGGAGGGACGGAGCCAAAAACATTCAGTACTTC
NA | TRBJ2-7 | NA | TRBV15 | CATSRARSYEQYF | TGTGCCACCAGCAGAGCGAGGTCCTACGAGCAGTACTTC
NA | TRBJ2-2 | TRBD2 | TRBV23-1 | CASSLSGGVRSAGELFF | TGCGCCAGCAGTCTGAGCGGGGGGGTGAGGTCTGCCGGGGAGCTGTTTTTT
NA | TRBJ2-5 | TRBD2 | TRBV10-1 | CASSAERGGNARGTQYF | TGCGCCAGCAGTGCTGAGCGGGGGGGTAACGCTCGTGGGACCCAGTACTTC
NA | TRBJ1-5 | NA | TRBV4-2 | CASSQEQGRVNQPQHF | TGTGCCAGCAGCCAAGAACAGGGACGGGTTAATCAGCCCCAGCATTTT
NA | TRBJ1-5 | NA | TRBV5-6 | CASRPGGQGRNQPQHF | TGTGCCAGCAGACCGGGGGGGCAGGGTAGAAATCAGCCCCAGCATTTT
NA | TRBJ2-5 | NA | TRBV10-3 | CAISESWDGGAKETQYF | TGTGCCATCAGTGAGTCGTGGGATGGAGGAGCTAAGGAGACCCAGTACTTC
NA | TRBJ2-3 | TRBD1 | TRBV6-6 | CASSLYGTVTDTQYF | TGTGCCAGCAGTCTATACGGGACAGTCACAGATACGCAGTATTTT
few | TRBJ1-5 | TRBD1 | TRBV5-6 | CASSLGPGGAGNQPQHF | TGTGCCAGCAGCTTGGGGCCAGGGGGCGCTGGCAATCAGCCCCAGCATTTT
NA | TRBJ1-5 | TRBD1 | TRBV27 | CAASLIGTGVAPDSNQPQHF | TGTGCCGCCTCCCTGATCGGGACAGGGGTCGCGCCTGATAGCAATCAGCCCCAGCATTTT
NA | TRBJ2-1 | NA | TRBV11-2 | CASSQSGFEQFF | TGTGCCAGCAGCCAGAGCGGGTTTGAGCAGTTCTTC
NA | TRBJ1-5 | NA | TRBV7-9 | CASSLWVAGGNQPQHF | TGTGCCAGCAGCTTATGGGTAGCCGGGGGCAATCAGCCCCAGCATTTT
NA | TRBJ1-1 | NA | TRBV27 | CASSEWTSTEAFF | TGTGCCAGCAGTGAATGGACATCTACTGAAGCTTTCTTT
NA | TRBJ1-1 | NA | TRBV4-1 | CASSQDRGLVSGRVNTEAFF | TGCGCCAGCAGCCAAGACCGAGGGTTAGTGTCAGGGAGGGTGAACACTGAAGCTTTCTTT
NA | TRBJ1-2 | TRBD1 | TRBV5-1 | CASTQDRGAQGYTF | TGCGCCAGCACCCAGGACAGGGGGGCACAGGGCTACACCTTC
once | TRBJ1-5 | TRBD1 | TRBV10-3 | CAISTGGLEPQHF | TGTGCCATTTCAACAGGGGGCCTGGAGCCCCAGCATTTT
NA | TRBJ1-6 | TRBD1 | TRBV9 | CASSGRDSINSPLHF | TGTGCCAGCAGCGGGCGGGACAGTATTAATTCACCCCTCCACTTT
NA | TRBJ1-4 | TRBD1 | TRBV28 | CASSLRGQGISNEKLFF | TGTGCCAGCAGTTTACGAGGACAGGGGATTTCTAATGAAAAACTGTTTTTT
NA | TRBJ1-2 | NA | TRBV15 | CATSRDDIYGYTF | TGTGCCACCAGCAGAGATGACATCTATGGCTACACCTTC
NA | TRBJ2-7 | TRBD1 | TRBV29-1 | CSARPGTGLNEQYF | TGCAGCGCCCGTCCCGGGACAGGGCTGAACGAGCAGTACTTC
NA | TRBJ2-7 | TRBD2 | TRBV7-8 | CASSRTSGGQNSYEQYF | TGTGCCAGCAGCCGGACTAGCGGGGGACAGAACTCCTACGAGCAGTACTTC
NA | TRBJ2-1 | NA | TRBV28 | CASSATSTGIYNEQFF | TGTGCCAGCAGTGCCACAAGCACGGGGATTTACAATGAGCAGTTCTTC
few | TRBJ2-7 | NA | TRBV10-3 | CAISVSSYEQYF | TGTGCCATCAGTGTTAGCTCCTACGAGCAGTACTTC
few | TRBJ2-7 | NA | TRBV7-2 | CASSLVDNLEQYF | TGTGCCAGCAGCTTAGTCGACAATCTCGAGCAGTACTTC
NA | TRBJ2-4 | TRBD2 | TRBV5-4 | CASSLGTSATKNIQYF | TGTGCCAGCAGCTTAGGGACTAGCGCCACCAAAAACATTCAGTACTTC
NA | TRBJ1-3 | NA | TRBV30 | CAWSQYSGNTIYF | TGTGCCTGGAGCCAGTACTCTGGAAACACCATATATTTT
NA | TRBJ1-1 | NA | TRBV19 | CASSMGQGVTEAFF | TGTGCCAGTAGTATGGGGCAGGGTGTCACTGAAGCTTTCTTT
NA | TRBJ1-2 | NA | TRBV6-5 | CATGLTLGYTF | TGTGCCACCGGACTCACGCTAGGCTACACCTTC
few | TRBJ1-4 | NA | TRBV4-3 | CASSQQAQFREKLFF | TGCGCCAGCAGCCAACAGGCGCAGTTTCGGGAAAAACTGTTTTTT
NA | TRBJ2-5 | TRBD2 | TRBV5-6 | CASSLAGGRETQYF | TGTGCCAGCAGCTTAGCGGGGGGGCGCGAGACCCAGTACTTC
NA | TRBJ2-5 | TRBD2 | TRBV2 | CARDGLAGREQETQYF | TGTGCCAGGGATGGACTAGCGGGGAGAGAACAAGAGACCCAGTACTTC
NA | TRBJ2-6 | TRBD1 | TRBV29-1 | CSVGGAGTGRSGANVLTF | TGCAGCGTTGGGGGGGCCGGGACAGGGAGATCTGGGGCCAACGTCCTGACTTTC
NA | TRBJ1-1 | TRBD1 | TRBV18 | CASSPGTANTEAFF | TGTGCCAGCTCACCTGGGACAGCCAACACTGAAGCTTTCTTT
few | TRBJ2-5 | NA | TRBV19 | CASSGGLAPETQYF | TGTGCCAGTAGTGGTGGGTTAGCGCCAGAGACCCAGTACTTC
NA | TRBJ1-4 | TRBD1 | TRBV6-1 | CASSAYRGGEKLFF | TGTGCCAGCAGCGCTTACAGGGGAGGTGAAAAACTGTTTTTT
once | TRBJ2-3 | TRBD1 | TRBV6-1 | CASSGQGYSTDTQYF | TGTGCCAGCAGTGGACAGGGGTATAGCACAGATACGCAGTATTTT